What follows describes a single TCR beta chain. Its antigen is undetermined. This sample is part of a study of cytomegalovirus exposure and HLA in healthy donors. General observations from the study: Reported performance of the classifier showed diagnosis of cytomegalovirus status with high specificity and sensitivity. Across donors, most TCRs were seen rarely, yet some public ones were widespread. There were about 160 TCR beta chains listed as cytomegalovirus-associated.

The CDR3 is 11 amino acids. The V gene's germline CDR1 is SNHLY and CDR2 FYNNEI. The germline V and J ends were trimmed by 7 bases and 3 bases, with 4 bases remaining between them. The assay was immunoSEQ multiplex PCR, and TCRdb's table has in-frame clones only and misses some. This sample carries 150,000 to 200,000 clones, 89% of them seen once, and the ten largest clones take just over 4%. The approximately 120-subject validation cohort, separate from the approximately 670-subject first cohort, included the donors. The sample taken for sequencing was PBMCs. The sequence was collected from a man between 18 and 35 years old in good health and CMV-seropositive. J is TRBJ2-1 and V is TRBV2, with D unresolved. Written as DNA, the CDR3 is TGTGCCAGCACCCGCTACAATGAGCAGTTCTTC. This encodes CASTRYNEQFF.